This T cell receptor (beta chain) was sequenced during a study of vaccination effects on CD4 cells after COVID-19. CDR1 is GTSNPN and CDR2 is SVGIG in the germline V gene (reference sequence). Between the trimmed V and J ends, which lost 3 bases and 0 bases, there was a span of 28 bases. The CDR3 contains 20 residues. Using viral peptide pools, the ViraFEST assay grew out antigen-specific CD4+ T cells prior to sequencing. Following culture for about ten days, CD4+ T cells were isolated. By PCR, the person was confirmed to have had SARS-CoV-2 infection between March and December 2020. Each well held 2 million to 2.5 million PBMC cultured with around 10 ug/ml peptides and 8 to 10 IU/ml IL-2. Each culture had half its medium swapped for IL-2 medium on days 3 and 7. Study results and limitations: Clones from infection and from vaccination both contracted markedly late after vaccination. Convalescent patients were scarce in the study, and it lacked early post-infection timepoints.

As to this clone: Antigen unknown.

Sequenced by immunoSEQ multiplex PCR; TCRdb stores in-frame clones only, minus some. The data show roughly 24,000 clones, with around 76% seen just once and around 17% held by the top ten. The gene calls are TRBV30 and TRBJ2-3; perhaps TRBD1 as D (7 bases). The source is a human donor who had a prior SARS-CoV-2 infection. The sample here was CD4+ T cells from PBMCs cultured with SARS-CoV-2 spike peptides, taken before COVID-19 vaccination. The CDR3 DNA follows: TGTGCCTGGAGCCCAAAGGTCATGCAGGGGGGAACCGTCAGCACAGATACGCAGTATTTT. Protein sequence: CAWSPKVMQGGTVSTDTQYF.